The 21 T cell receptor beta chains presented below share a single source sample, sequenced in a study of blood T cell repertoires in COVID-19. Produced via immunoSEQ multiplex PCR; TCRdb's table is partial and in-frame only. The sample consists of 140,000 to 150,000 clones, approximately 89% of them appearing once. The sample consisted of peripheral blood. The receptors were sampled from a human donor in a cohort sampled during active COVID-19.

This clone was counted between two and nine times. This chain joins TRBV5-1 and TRBJ1-1; D may be TRBD1 (5 bases). The CDR3 extends over 14 amino acids. Per germline, CDR1 SGHRS and CDR2 YFSETQ. V lost 3 bases and J lost 4, with 13 bases in between. CDR3 nucleotide sequence: TGCGCCAGCAGCTCAGGGTTTTTGGGCACTGAAGCTTTCTTT. Translating gives CASSSGFLGTEAFF.

V gene TRBV2 combines with J gene TRBJ2-4, with TRBD1 matching 8 bases. CDR3 length equals 15 residues. Trimming removed 6 bases from V and 7 bases from J; junction bases left unmatched: 11. CDR1 is SNHLY, CDR2 FYNNEI, per germline. For the CDR3, the DNA is TGTGCCAGCAGAGCCCGGACAGGGCGGGATAACATTCAGTACTTC. Its protein product is CASRARTGRDNIQYF.

The rearrangement links TRBV7-9 to TRBJ1-2; D is unclear. Germline CDR1 reads SEHNR; CDR2 reads FQNEAQ (reference sequence). V lost 2 bases and J 2 bases, leaving 9 bases between the germline ends. The CDR3 consists of 14 residues. CDR3 bases: TGTGCCAGCAGCTTAACAGCCCCGAACTATGGCTACACCTTC. Protein sequence: CASSLTAPNYGYTF.

The chain has TRBV5-4 and TRBJ1-1, with TRBD1 matching 9 bases. Germline V gene data show CDR1 as SGHNT and CDR2 as YYREEE (reference sequence). This CDR3 is built from 14 residues. J was trimmed by 13 bases and V by 0 bases; bases with no gene match: 10. CDR3 amino acids: CASSLVGDRVPNFF. In DNA form, the CDR3 reads TGTGCCAGCAGCTTGGTGGGGGACAGGGTCCCTAATTTCTTT. The whole variable domain, filled in from reference TRBV5-4 and TRBJ1-1, reads ETGVTQSPTHLIKTRGQQVTLRCSSQSGHNTVSWYQQALGQGPQFIFQYYREEENGRGNFPPRFSGLQFPNYSSELNVNALELDDSALYLCASSLVGDRVPNFFGQGTRLTVV.

This chain links TRBV5-4 with TRBJ1-1; D gene ambiguous. V was trimmed by 4 bases and J by 4 bases, leaving 14 bases between them. The V gene's germline CDR1 is SGHNT and CDR2 YYREEE (reference sequence). The CDR3 is 14 residues long. As DNA, the CDR3 is TGTGCCAGCAGCCCCGCGGGAGGTTTCACTGAAGCTTTCTTT. Its protein product is CASSPAGGFTEAFF.

The rearrangement joins TRBV11-2 to TRBJ1-2; maybe TRBD1 (5 bases). Trimming removed 0 bases from V and 1 base from J, with 15 bases in between. Germline V CDR1 and CDR2: SGHAT, FQNNGV. The CDR3 loop spans 17 amino acids. CDR3 amino acids: CASSLDGGVFDNYGYTF. The CDR3 DNA is TGTGCCAGCAGCTTAGACGGAGGGGTCTTCGATAACTATGGCTACACCTTC.

This clone has a single count. The rearrangement uses TRBV4-1 and TRBJ1-1, with D uncertain. There are 15 residues in the CDR3. The germline gives CDR1 MGHRA, CDR2 YSYEKL. The V end lost 1 base, the J end lost 0 bases, and 9 bases lay between the germline ends. The DNA for the CDR3 is TGCGCCAGCAGCCAAGCAGGCCACGTGAACACTGAAGCTTTCTTT. Translated, it gives CASSQAGHVNTEAFF.

V is TRBV20-1 and J is TRBJ2-3, with TRBD1 as a possible D gene (5 bases). The CDR3 sequence is 14 residues long. Germline V gives CDR1 DFQATT, CDR2 SNEGSKA (reference sequence). Trimming took 3 bases from V and 2 from J, leaving 12 bases between them. This chain's CDR3 is CSASLGAHTDTQYF. CDR3 nucleotide sequence: TGCAGTGCTAGTTTAGGGGCACACACAGATACGCAGTATTTT.

The V gene is TRBV16, the J gene TRBJ2-7; D is undetermined. CDR1 is KGHSY, CDR2 FQNENV, per germline. The V end lost 0 bases, the J end lost 0 bases, and 6 bases lay between the germline ends. The CDR3 is made up of 14 amino acids. The CDR3 region has the DNA TGTGCCAGCAGCCAATCTCACAGCTCCTACGAGCAGTACTTC. It specifies CASSQSHSSYEQYF.

This clone was seen only once. CDR3 DNA sequence: TGTGCCAGCAGCCGAGCGGAATCGGATACGCAGTATTTT. Its translation is CASSRAESDTQYF. The V call is TRBV12-3 or TRBV12-4, the J call TRBJ2-3; D is possibly TRBD2 (5 bases). This CDR3 has 13 residues. V was clipped by 6 bases and J by 6 bases, with 13 bases between them.

This chain uses TRBV7-2 with TRBJ1-2, with D maybe TRBD1 (6 bases). With 1 base removed from V and 3 bases from J, the gap between germline ends came to 12 bases. The germline V gene has CDR1 SGHTA and CDR2 FQGNSA. This CDR3 comprises 15 residues. CDR3 nucleotides: TGTGCCAGCAGCTTAGATGGCAGGGGATACTATGGCTACACCTTC. This gives the protein CASSLDGRGYYGYTF.

This CDR3 is CASSEGRGLPYEQYF. The CDR3 region has the DNA TGTGCCAGCAGTGAAGGACGGGGACTACCCTACGAGCAGTACTTC. The chain links TRBV6-1 to TRBJ2-7, with 7 positions matching TRBD2. Germline CDR1 and CDR2: MNHNS and SASEGT. The CDR3 is made up of 15 amino acids. V was pared by 1 base and J by 2 bases, with 5 bases of the junction left unmatched.

V is TRBV6-5 and J is TRBJ1-2, with D uncertain. Germline V gene sequence: CDR1 MNHEY, CDR2 SVGAGI. V was cut by 6 bases and J by 0 bases, with 8 bases left in between. The CDR3 loop spans 13 amino acids. The CDR3 sequence is CASSTGANYGYTF. CDR3 sequence (DNA): TGTGCCAGCAGCACCGGGGCTAACTATGGCTACACCTTC.

The gene calls are TRBV7-6 and TRBJ2-3, with 10 bases matching TRBD1. With 3 bases clipped from V and 5 bases from J, the junction kept 5 bases outside the gene matches. This CDR3 contains 15 residues. Per the germline V gene, CDR1 is SGHVS and CDR2 is FNYEAQ. The CDR3 coding sequence is TGTGCCAGCAGCTTGGGGACAGGGGTGGGAGATACGCAGTATTTT. Its protein is CASSLGTGVGDTQYF.

J is TRBJ2-5 and V is TRBV19; possibly TRBD2 for D (6 bases). The CDR3 has 15 residues. Germline-derived CDR1 and CDR2 are LNHDA and SQIVND (reference sequence). Between the trimmed V and J ends, which lost 5 bases and 5 bases, there was a span of 18 bases. CDR3 in amino acids: CASSGSPGVGETQYF. CDR3 sequence (DNA): TGTGCCAGTAGTGGCTCCCCGGGGGTTGGGGAGACCCAGTACTTC.

This clone was counted once. The chain uses TRBV10-3 and TRBJ1-4; D possibly corresponds to TRBD1 (5 bases). Germline assignment: CDR1 ENHRY and CDR2 SYGVKD. There are 16 residues in the CDR3. Trimming shortened V by 2 bases and J by 6 bases, and 16 bases separated the two germline ends. The CDR3 nucleotides read TGTGCCATCAGTGAGGGTATCGGGCAGGGTGATGAAAAACTGTTTTTT. Translation gives CAISEGIGQGDEKLFF.

The rearrangement uses TRBV6-5 and TRBJ2-3, with 9 nucleotides matching TRBD1. Trimming took 8 bases from V and 1 from J; bases not matched to a gene: 1. The CDR3 spans 13 residues. The germline V gene encodes CDR1 MNHEY and CDR2 SVGAGI. CDR3 residues: CASRDRGTDTQYF. CDR3 bases: TGTGCCAGCCGGGACAGGGGCACAGATACGCAGTATTTT.

The chain is built from TRBV7-2 and TRBJ1-2; 7 bases align to TRBD1. This CDR3 contains 14 residues. CDR1 and CDR2 (germline): SGHTA, FQGNSA. V lost 3 bases, J lost 0 bases, and 1 base stayed unmatched. CDR3 amino acids: CASSLTGPNYGYTF. CDR3 DNA sequence: TGTGCCAGCAGCTTGACAGGGCCTAACTATGGCTACACCTTC.

The chain employs TRBV19 and TRBJ1-4, with D perhaps TRBD1 (6 bases). Germline V gene data show CDR1 as LNHDA and CDR2 as SQIVND (reference sequence). There are 15 residues in the CDR3. The ends were cut back, 3 bases at V and 7 bases at J, with 15 bases in the middle. The CDR3 loop is CASSMLGGQSEKLFF. As DNA, the CDR3 is TGTGCCAGTAGTATGTTGGGGGGGCAAAGTGAAAAACTGTTTTTT.

The V gene is TRBV2, the J gene TRBJ2-1; D is ambiguous. This CDR3 spans 15 amino acids. The V end lost 0 bases, the J end lost 2 bases, and 8 bases lay between the germline ends. Germline CDR1 reads SNHLY; CDR2 reads FYNNEI. The CDR3 loop is CASSEAYRAYNEQFF. Written as DNA, the CDR3 is TGTGCCAGCAGTGAAGCGTATCGGGCCTACAATGAGCAGTTCTTC.

The chain couples TRBV10-3 to TRBJ2-2; 8 bases align to TRBD1. Germline V gives CDR1 ENHRY, CDR2 SYGVKD. Unmatched junction bases numbered 9, after V lost 2 bases and J lost 10 bases. CDR3 length: 15 amino acids. This CDR3 is CAISERQGAFEELFF. The CDR3 region has the DNA TGTGCCATCAGTGAGCGGCAGGGGGCGTTCGAGGAGCTGTTTTTT.